This T cell receptor beta chain was found in a study of monozygotic twins with inflammatory bowel disease. Study conclusions and caveats: Compared with healthy co-twins, IBD patients showed reduced TCRbeta repertoire diversity by inverse Simpson.

During cDNA synthesis, UMIs that each contained a 6-nucleotide sample barcode were added by means of template switching. From its re-call of the 5' RACE reads, TCRdb lists each CDR3 protein once, without DNA. The sample's table shows around 450,000 distinct CDR3 sequences. Concerning this clonotype: Its antigen is not known.

The CDR3 covers 14 residues. Germline loops: CDR1 SEHNR, CDR2 FQNEAQ (reference sequence). V gene TRBV7-9 combines with J gene TRBJ2-5; TCRdb's D call, TRBD2, is unchecked because there is no DNA. Sequenced: blood. This receptor was obtained from a human donor with ulcerative colitis or Crohn's disease, or a healthy co-twin of an affected twin (not recorded which). CDR3 region: CASSALAVQETQYF.